This TCR beta chain was identified during a study of Tregs in tolerant kidney transplant recipients. Profiled with immunoSEQ multiplex PCR; TCRdb holds only in-frame clones, not every one. Recorded here are over 25,000 clones; the top ten clones represent roughly 7.5%. Study-wide results and limits: In tolerant patients, donor-specific Tregs outgrew total Tregs, suggesting antigen-driven expansion. Nucleotide sequences could not be compared across some patients' samples due to primer changes. Activated donor B cell expansion appeared to reveal the most relevant donor-specific TCRbeta repertoire.

Note on this clone: Its specificity is not known. The sequence runs out 3 residues before the end of the CDR3; the remainder is reconstructed from the germline J gene.

The germline gives CDR1 SNHLY, CDR2 FYNNEI. J was trimmed by 5 bases and V by 5 bases; bases with no gene match: 7. The CDR3 totals 14 residues. The V call is TRBV2, the J call TRBJ1-1; 8 positions agree with TRBD1. This clonotype originated in a human donor who received a combined kidney and bone marrow transplant. The specimen comprised CD8+ T cells from blood, sampled before the transplant. CDR3 DNA (partial): TGTGCCAGCAGTCTCAGGGGGCAAGGGACTGAA. Protein sequence: CASSLRGQGTE. The whole CDR3 reads CASSLRGQGTEAFF. Supplemented by reference TRBV2 and TRBJ1-1, the full variable domain reads EPEVTQTPSHQVTQMGQEVILRCVPISNHLYFYWYRQILGQKVEFLVSFYNNEISEKSEIFDDQFSVERPDGSNFTLKIRSTKLEDSAMYFCASSLRGQGTEAFFGQGTRLTVV.